This record concerns one T cell receptor beta chain sequence. Its antigen has not been determined. Base qualities are not recorded, but no much larger clone differs from it by a single base. This sample is drawn from a study of T cell responses to AZD1222 COVID-19 vaccine (dated by TCRdb to the early 2020s). Some background on the complete study: TCR sequencing was performed for fewer than 250 trial participants, of whom roughly 200 were given two doses of AZD1222 and around 25 were given two doses of MenACWY control vaccine. Trial participants were enrolled by age into subgroups of 18-55, 56-69 and 70-plus years, and 148, 28 and 57 TCR-sequenced participants, respectively, were included in these subgroups.

The time point label on this specimen signifies: baseline before first vaccination. The treatment or condition label corresponds to: meningococcal conjugate vaccine given as trial control. Samples from vaccinated people were obtained from the UK trials COV001 and COV002, which included a single-blind randomized controlled phase 2/3 trial of AZD1222 (ChAdOx1 nCoV-19) in healthy adults. For TCRbeta chain sequencing, PBMC samples from trial participants were taken at day 0 and at day 28 after the second dose. The CDR3 regions of human TCRbeta chains were analyzed by immunosequencing. On the study's bioinformatics: TCRs in the repertoires were matched against a reference library of SARS-CoV-2-specific TCRs that had been generated with the MIRA antigen-specificity platform. Breadth was defined as the fraction of unique TCRs that were SARS-CoV-2-associated. Depth was defined as the fraction of total T cells that were SARS-CoV-2-associated. Each spike-specific TCR was assigned to its reactive spike region and to a CD4 or CD8 class using the MIRA data. Log10-transformed breadth and depth values were compared by one-way ANOVA with Sidak's multiple comparisons tests. TCRdb mirrors the immuneACCESS table, restricted to in-frame sequences. Some clones are absent from its copies; in checked studies, under half trace to an unresolved V gene, and the reason for the others is unknown. V, J and clone size are taken as reported in that table, and D and trimming were inferred from the DNA itself. Within this sample are approximately 190,000 clones, with more than 75% of them counted one time only. The leading ten clones occupy about 3% of the sample.

The CDR3 starts with the cysteine, ends with the phenylalanine, and has 15 residues. The only DNA kept is the CDR3, 45 bases in frame from the first base. CDR1 and CDR2, looked up from the germline V gene, are MNHEY and SVGEGT. Relative to germline, V is missing 2 bases and J is missing 1 base, with 3 bases of the junction outside any gene match. What the work shows at the level of the full study, not this receptor alone: The 56-69-year group was small, and its depth increase did not reach significance, likely because of low power. Participants were mostly white British, with more females than males. The authors suggested clonal diversity may have been underestimated. Because no day 14 peak-response samples were available, repertoires were characterized only after the peak T cell response. Vaccine-associated CD4 TCRs spanned the whole spike protein, with dominant responses in regions 160-218 and 743-854. Reportedly, close to half of the unique spike-specific TCRs recognized epitopes lying outside the regions that are mutated in the B.1.351 and B.1.1.7 variants. Conclusions about previously exposed vaccinees are limited because only a handful of AZD1222 recipients were SARS-CoV-2 seropositive at baseline. A significant rise in spike-specific TCR breadth and depth was observed after two AZD1222 doses relative to day 0 and relative to MenACWY recipients.

The TCR was taken from an adult in good health. Sequencing was performed on peripheral blood, taken on day 0 of MenACWY control vaccination. This receptor chain uses TRBV6-2 or TRBV6-3 and TRBJ2-3; 7 central nucleotides agree with TRBD1. The DNA sequence is given as TGTGCCAGCAGTTACAACAGGGGAGGCACAGATACGCAGTATTTT. Translated, it gives CASSYNRGGTDTQYF.